The next 14 T cell receptor beta chains were all read from a single sample in a study of shared clonotypes between healthy human individuals. Method: immunoSEQ multiplex PCR; TCRdb's copy keeps in-frame clones and lacks some. The sample yields millions of clones, about 95% seen once. The specimen was naive CD4+ T cells sorted from blood. Subset given: CD45RA+ positively selected. These TCRs come from a man aged 18 to 30 in good health.

The V call is TRBV29-1, the J call TRBJ1-1; TRBD1 agrees at 8 bases. CDR1 and CDR2 from the germline V gene are SQVTM and ANQGSEA. Trimming cost V 8 bases and J 1 base; bases outside gene matches: 6. The CDR3 length is 13 residues. CDR3: CSSRGTGNTEAFF. CDR3 DNA sequence: TGCAGCTCTCGAGGGACAGGGAACACTGAAGCTTTCTTT.

The chain has TRBV19 and TRBJ2-3; tentative D call: TRBD2 (6 bases). Deletions cut 3 bases from V and 5 bases from J, with 9 bases between. The germline V gene has CDR1 LNHDA and CDR2 SQIVND (reference sequence). This CDR3 region has 13 residues. The CDR3 reads CASSIGGVDTQYF. CDR3 DNA sequence: TGTGCCAGTAGTATCGGAGGGGTAGATACGCAGTATTTT.

The CDR3 bases are TGCGCCAGCAGCCAAGGACAGTTCACAGATACGCAGTATTTT. Translated: CASSQGQFTDTQYF. V is TRBV4-1 and J is TRBJ2-3; TRBD1 is a possible D gene (5 bases). Germline V CDR1 and CDR2: MGHRA, YSYEKL. The CDR3 consists of 14 residues. With 1 base removed from V and 2 bases from J, the gap between germline ends came to 7 bases.

The J gene is TRBJ1-3, the V gene TRBV11-2; D ambiguous. Germline V gives CDR1 SGHAT, CDR2 FQNNGV. The length of the CDR3 is 13 residues. V was shortened by 1 base and J by 11 bases, with 12 bases between the two germline ends. The CDR3 region has the DNA TGTGCCAGCAGCTTAGGAGACGGGATGGCCATATATTTT. Residues: CASSLGDGMAIYF.

The sample holds one count of this clone. The rearrangement links TRBV28 to TRBJ1-2, with D unresolved. Germline lookup yields CDR1 MDHEN and CDR2 SYDVKM. The CDR3 is made up of 11 amino acids. V was clipped by 2 bases and J by 7 bases, with 5 bases between them. The chain's CDR3 is CASSLGFGYTF. CDR3 DNA: TGTGCCAGCAGTTTAGGTTTTGGCTACACCTTC.

A note on this clone: A much larger clone differs from this one at a single base, so this may be a read error. The V and J genes are TRBV5-1 and TRBJ1-6; 8 nucleotides line up with TRBD1. The V gene's germline CDR1 is SGHRS and CDR2 YFSETQ. There are 14 residues in the CDR3. Trimming at V came to 4 bases and at J to 5 bases, leaving 2 bases not matched to a gene. The CDR3 DNA sequence: TGCGCCAGCAGCACACAGGGGGATAATTCACCCCTCCACTTT. It translates to CASSTQGDNSPLHF.

This sequence joins TRBV6-1 and TRBJ1-1; D call uncertain. Deletions cut 7 bases from V and 1 base from J, with 16 bases between. CDR3 length: 15 residues. CDR1 is MNHNS, CDR2 SASEGT, per germline. CDR3 residues: CASKWFVRENTEAFF. CDR3 in DNA: TGTGCCAGCAAATGGTTCGTTAGGGAGAACACTGAAGCTTTCTTT.

This clone occurred once. The chain combines TRBV18 with TRBJ2-1; D may be TRBD2 (5 bases). The CDR3 contains 13 residues. Germline V lookup: CDR1 KGHSH, CDR2 LQKENI. Deletions cut 4 bases from V and 8 bases from J, with 12 bases between. CDR3 in DNA: TGTGCCAGCTCACGGGAGTTTGTGTATGAGCAGTTCTTC. Protein: CASSREFVYEQFF.

This chain joins TRBV29-1 and TRBJ1-2; 11 nucleotides line up with TRBD1. After removal of 7 bases from V and 6 bases from J, the junction contained 4 bases not matched to a gene. CDR1 is SQVTM and CDR2 is ANQGSEA in the germline V gene. There are 12 residues in the CDR3. CDR3 protein: CSAGQGANGYTF. The CDR3, as DNA: TGCAGCGCTGGACAGGGGGCTAATGGCTACACCTTC.

The table lists this clone with a count of one. This sequence joins TRBV10-3 and TRBJ2-7; D perhaps matches TRBD2 (7 bases). The CDR3 is 17 residues long. Germline V gene lookup returns CDR1 ENHRY and CDR2 SYGVKD. Trimming left V 5 bases short and J 2 bases short, with 22 bases between. The CDR3 protein is CAISFTQGGGSAYEQYF. The CDR3, as DNA: TGTGCCATCAGTTTCACTCAAGGGGGAGGGAGCGCCTACGAGCAGTACTTC.

The chain couples TRBV29-1 to TRBJ2-5; TRBD2 agrees at 7 bases. J gave up 5 bases and V 8 bases, and 8 bases lay outside the gene matches. Germline assignment: CDR1 SQVTM and CDR2 ANQGSEA. The CDR3 is 12 amino acids. The CDR3 is CSTRDGGETQYF. CDR3 DNA sequence: TGCAGCACCCGGGACGGGGGGGAGACCCAGTACTTC.

The V gene is TRBV30, the J gene TRBJ2-2; a possible D gene is TRBD2 (5 bases). CDR1 GTSNPN and CDR2 SVGIG come from the germline V gene (reference sequence). Trimming shortened V by 2 bases and J by 6 bases, and 10 bases separated the two germline ends. The length of the CDR3 is 13 residues. Written as DNA, the CDR3 is TGTGCCTGGAGTCCCGGGGTTCCCGGGGAGCTGTTTTTT. Translation gives CAWSPGVPGELFF.

This clone was seen a handful of times. The chain is built from TRBV9 and TRBJ2-1; D gene ambiguous. The CDR3 is 13 residues long. Per germline, CDR1 SGDLS and CDR2 YYNGEE. The germline V and J ends were trimmed by 2 bases and 9 bases, with 12 bases remaining between them. The CDR3, as DNA: TGTGCCAGCAGCGTTTCCCCCGCCGGTGAGCAGTTCTTC. It translates to CASSVSPAGEQFF.

This sequence joins TRBV19 and TRBJ2-2, with 13 nucleotides matching TRBD2. Losses at the gene ends were 6 bases for V and 4 bases for J; bases not matched to a gene: 2. Germline V gene data show CDR1 as LNHDA and CDR2 as SQIVND (reference sequence). The CDR3 covers 15 residues. CDR3 in DNA: TGTGCCAGTAGGGGACTAGCGGGATCCACCGGGGAGCTGTTTTTT. Its protein is CASRGLAGSTGELFF.